One sample yielded the 14 T cell receptor beta chains listed below, sequenced in a study of T cell responses to AZD1222 COVID-19 vaccine. Libraries were prepared by immunoSEQ multiplex PCR; TCRdb keeps only in-frame clonotypes and omits some of them. This sample carries 100,000 to 120,000 clones, roughly 87% of them seen once, and the ten largest clones take 5%. Sequencing used peripheral blood, obtained on day 0 of AZD1222 vaccination. These receptors originate from an adult in good health.

This sequence joins TRBV5-1 and TRBJ2-7; no definite D call. The CDR3 runs to 15 residues. The germline V gene has CDR1 SGHRS and CDR2 YFSETQ. V dropped 1 base and J dropped 0 bases, with 11 bases sitting between them. In DNA form, the CDR3 reads TGCGCCAGCAGCTTGTGGTTTGGCAGCTCCTACGAGCAGTACTTC. The encoded protein is CASSLWFGSSYEQYF.

The V gene is TRBV6-5, the J gene TRBJ2-7; 7 bases map to TRBD2. This CDR3 region has 15 residues. Germline CDR1 is MNHEY and CDR2 is SVGAGI. J lost 5 bases, V lost 10 bases, and 17 bases had no gene match. CDR3 in DNA: TGTGCCACTCAATCACCGCCGCCGGGGAGGGACGAGCAGTACTTC. Amino acid sequence: CATQSPPPGRDEQYF.

The chain carries TRBV27 and TRBJ2-7; tentatively, D is TRBD1 (6 bases). CDR1 MNHEY and CDR2 SMNVEV come from the germline V gene (reference sequence). The CDR3 is 14 residues long. Trimming left V 8 bases short and J 7 bases short, with 21 bases between. The CDR3 region is CASSIGVPDREQYF. The CDR3 bases are TGTGCCAGCTCTATCGGAGTCCCGGACAGAGAGCAGTACTTC.

This clone showed up just once. The J gene is TRBJ2-2, the V gene TRBV19; D unclear. Germline V gene sequence: CDR1 LNHDA, CDR2 SQIVND (reference sequence). CDR3 length: 17 residues. The V gene lost 3 bases and the J gene lost 4 bases, with 18 bases spanning the gap. This chain's CDR3 is CASSIGVWSSITGELFF. CDR3 coding DNA: TGTGCCAGTAGTATTGGGGTTTGGTCTAGTATCACCGGGGAGCTGTTTTTT.

This clone showed up just a few times. The chain has TRBV23-1 and TRBJ2-7; 9 bases are a match to TRBD1. TRBV23-1 is an open reading frame, and its role is uncertain. The CDR3 has 15 amino acids. V was pared by 3 bases and J by 6 bases, with 9 bases of the junction left unmatched. The CDR3 loop reads CASSQRGTGRCEQYF. DNA for the CDR3: TGCGCCAGCAGTCAGAGAGGGACAGGGCGCTGCGAGCAGTACTTC.

The V and J genes are TRBV4-2 and TRBJ2-1, with D possibly being TRBD1 or TRBD2 (5 bases each). The CDR3 loop spans 15 amino acids. V was cut by 4 bases and J by 0 bases, with 10 bases left in between. The germline V gene encodes CDR1 LGHNA and CDR2 YNFKEQ. CDR3: CASSPEGSSYNEQFF. CDR3 sequence (DNA): TGTGCCAGCAGCCCCGAGGGGAGCTCCTACAATGAGCAGTTCTTC.

The V gene is TRBV6-5, the J gene TRBJ1-6; weak D call: TRBD1 (5 bases). Trimming removed 6 bases at V and 9 bases at J, with 15 bases between. Germline V gene lookup returns CDR1 MNHEY and CDR2 SVGAGI. The length of the CDR3 is 14 residues. The CDR3 protein is CASSPGTSGSPLHF. In DNA, the CDR3 is TGTGCCAGCAGCCCCGGGACCTCCGGTTCACCCCTCCACTTT.

CDR3 region: CASSLLVDSSTDTQYF. CDR3 coding DNA: TGTGCCAGCAGCTTGTTAGTAGACTCTAGCACAGATACGCAGTATTTT. This chain joins TRBV7-9 and TRBJ2-3; no clear D. The V gene lost 3 bases and the J gene lost 0 bases, with 13 bases spanning the gap. In germline, CDR1 is SEHNR, CDR2 FQNEAQ (reference sequence). The CDR3 runs to 16 residues.

In this sample, this clone turned up a few times. V usage is TRBV19 and J usage is TRBJ2-7; 7 nucleotides align to TRBD2. The CDR3 runs 14 residues. Trimming removed 5 bases from V and 2 bases from J; junction bases left unmatched: 6. The V gene's germline CDR1 is LNHDA and CDR2 SQIVND (reference sequence). The CDR3 DNA sequence: TGTGCCAGTAGTGCCTGGGAGGGCGCCTACGAGCAGTACTTC. Amino acid sequence: CASSAWEGAYEQYF. The variable domain in full, completed from reference TRBV19 and TRBJ2-7, reads DGGITQSPKYLFRKEGQNVTLSCEQNLNHDAMYWYRQDPGQGLRLIYYSQIVNDFQKGDIAEGYSVSREKKESFPLTVTSAQKNPTAFYLCASSAWEGAYEQYFGPGTRLTVT.

The chain joins TRBV28 to TRBJ1-2; D is ambiguous. Trimming removed 3 bases from V and 4 bases from J, with 9 bases in between. The CDR3 loop spans 13 amino acids. Per germline, CDR1 MDHEN and CDR2 SYDVKM. CDR3 amino acids: CASSFPGLYGYTF. As DNA, the CDR3 is TGTGCCAGCAGTTTCCCAGGCCTCTATGGCTACACCTTC.

V usage is TRBV6-6 and J usage is TRBJ1-2; D might be TRBD1 (5 bases). Looked up from germline, CDR1 is MNHNY and CDR2 is SVGAGI (reference sequence). V was clipped by 2 bases and J by 8 bases, with 18 bases between them. The CDR3 is 15 amino acids. CDR3 sequence reads: CASSYPLGDSSGYTF. CDR3 coding DNA: TGTGCCAGCAGTTACCCCCTGGGGGACTCGTCGGGCTACACCTTC.

V is TRBV13 and J is TRBJ2-7; the D gene is possibly TRBD1 (5 bases). V shed 3 bases and J shed 0 bases, with 12 bases lying between them. Per germline, CDR1 PRHDT and CDR2 FYEKMQ (reference sequence). The CDR3 extends over 15 amino acids. CDR3 DNA sequence: TGTGCCAGCAGCTTCAGGGCAGACTCCTCCTACGAGCAGTACTTC. Residues: CASSFRADSSYEQYF.

The gene calls are TRBV19 and TRBJ1-4, with 9 bases lining up with TRBD1. The CDR3 is 14 residues long. The V gene end was trimmed by 5 bases and the J gene end by 8 bases; junction bases not matched to a gene: 6. Germline CDR1 and CDR2: LNHDA and SQIVND (reference sequence). CDR3 coding DNA: TGTGCCAGTAGTCCACAGGGGGCTGAGGAAAAACTGTTTTTT. It codes for CASSPQGAEEKLFF.

This chain uses TRBV7-2 with TRBJ2-7; TRBD2 matches 7 bases. V trimming: 3 bases; J trimming: 2 bases; junction bases outside the gene matches: 7. CDR1 and CDR2 (germline): SGHTA, FQGNSA. The CDR3 totals 15 residues. The CDR3 DNA follows: TGTGCCAGCAGCTTGCGGGGGTTCTTTACCTACGAGCAGTACTTC. This translates into CASSLRGFFTYEQYF.